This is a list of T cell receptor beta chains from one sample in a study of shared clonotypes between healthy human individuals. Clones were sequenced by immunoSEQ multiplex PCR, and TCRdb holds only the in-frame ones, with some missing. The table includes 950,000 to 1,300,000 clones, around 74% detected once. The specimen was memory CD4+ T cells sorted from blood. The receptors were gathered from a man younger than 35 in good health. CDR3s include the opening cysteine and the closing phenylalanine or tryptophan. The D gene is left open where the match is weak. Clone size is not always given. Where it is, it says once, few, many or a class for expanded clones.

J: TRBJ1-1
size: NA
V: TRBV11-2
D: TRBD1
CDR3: CASSLGTGEAFF
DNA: TGTGCCAGCAGCTTAGGGACAGGGGAAGCTTTCTTT

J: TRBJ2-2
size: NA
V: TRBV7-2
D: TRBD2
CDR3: CASRIRDYFGGELFF
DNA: TGTGCCAGTAGAATCCGGGACTACTTTGGTGGGGAGCTGTTTTTT

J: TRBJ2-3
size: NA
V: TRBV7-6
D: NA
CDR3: CASSFRHPEGSDTQYF
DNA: TGTGCCAGCAGCTTCCGGCACCCTGAGGGCTCAGATACGCAGTATTTT

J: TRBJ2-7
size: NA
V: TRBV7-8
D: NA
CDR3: CASSPWDLPSYEQYF
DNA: TGTGCCAGCAGCCCCTGGGACTTACCATCCTACGAGCAGTACTTC

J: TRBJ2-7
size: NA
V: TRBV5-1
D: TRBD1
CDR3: CASSPISQGAYEQYF
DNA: TGCGCCAGCAGCCCTATTTCACAGGGGGCATACGAGCAGTACTTC

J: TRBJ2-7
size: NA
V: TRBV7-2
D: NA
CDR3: CASSLSGIENEQYF
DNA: TGTGCCAGCAGCTTATCCGGGATCGAGAACGAGCAGTACTTC

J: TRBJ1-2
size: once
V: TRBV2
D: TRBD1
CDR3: CASRLASPGQGRGYTF
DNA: TGTGCCAGCCGACTAGCATCTCCGGGACAGGGAAGAGGCTACACCTTC

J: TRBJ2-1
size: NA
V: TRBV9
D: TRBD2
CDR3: CASSVRTSDSYNEQFF
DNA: TGTGCCAGCAGCGTGCGGACTAGCGACTCCTACAATGAGCAGTTCTTC

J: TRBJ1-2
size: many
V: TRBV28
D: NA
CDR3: CASSVTRGQGTYGYTF
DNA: TGTGCCAGCAGCGTTACCCGGGGCCAGGGGACCTATGGCTACACCTTC

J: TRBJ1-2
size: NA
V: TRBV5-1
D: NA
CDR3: CASSQLDRLNGYTF
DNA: TGCGCCAGCAGCCAGCTCGACAGACTCAATGGCTACACCTTC

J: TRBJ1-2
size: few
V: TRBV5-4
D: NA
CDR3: CASSSFFGYTF
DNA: TGTGCCAGCAGCTCTTTCTTTGGCTACACCTTC

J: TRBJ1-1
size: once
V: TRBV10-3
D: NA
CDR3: CAISDFNTEAFF
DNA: TGTGCCATCAGTGATTTTAACACTGAAGCTTTCTTT

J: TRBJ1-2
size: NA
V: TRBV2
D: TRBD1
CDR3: CASSFDRGNYGYTF
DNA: TGTGCCAGCAGTTTCGACAGGGGGAACTATGGCTACACCTTC

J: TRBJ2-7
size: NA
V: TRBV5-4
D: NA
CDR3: CASSLASFGSYEQYF
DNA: TGTGCCAGCAGCTTGGCCTCATTCGGCTCCTACGAGCAGTACTTC

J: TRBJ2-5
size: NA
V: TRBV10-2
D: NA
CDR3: CASSEQLLQETQYF
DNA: TGCGCCAGCAGCGAACAGCTTCTACAAGAGACCCAGTACTTC

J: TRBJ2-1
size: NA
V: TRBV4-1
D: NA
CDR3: CASSQDTVRGEQFF
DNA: TGCGCCAGCAGCCAAGATACGGTACGTGGTGAGCAGTTCTTC

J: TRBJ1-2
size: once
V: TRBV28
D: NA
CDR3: CASSSPAGGYTF
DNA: TGTGCCAGCAGTTCGCCCGCTGGCGGCTACACCTTC

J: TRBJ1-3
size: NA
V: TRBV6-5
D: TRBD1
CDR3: CASSYSTGGSNTIYF
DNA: TGTGCCAGCAGTTACTCAACAGGGGGCTCAAACACCATATATTTT

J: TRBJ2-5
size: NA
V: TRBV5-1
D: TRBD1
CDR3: CASFRDSQETQYF
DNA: TGCGCCAGCTTCCGGGACAGTCAAGAGACCCAGTACTTC

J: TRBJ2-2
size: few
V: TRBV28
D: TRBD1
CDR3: CASSTGGAAGELFF
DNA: TGTGCCAGCAGTACAGGGGGCGCGGCCGGGGAGCTGTTTTTT

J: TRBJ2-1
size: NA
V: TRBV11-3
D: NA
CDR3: CASSLGASDRNEQFF
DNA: TGTGCCAGCAGCTTAGGGGCATCAGACCGGAATGAGCAGTTCTTC

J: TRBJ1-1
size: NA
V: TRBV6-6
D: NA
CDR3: CASSPVPRTEAFF
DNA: TGTGCCAGCAGTCCGGTTCCAAGGACTGAAGCTTTCTTT

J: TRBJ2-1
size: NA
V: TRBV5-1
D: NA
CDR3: CASSLRESSYNEQFF
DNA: TGCGCCAGCAGCTTAAGAGAGAGCTCCTACAATGAGCAGTTCTTC